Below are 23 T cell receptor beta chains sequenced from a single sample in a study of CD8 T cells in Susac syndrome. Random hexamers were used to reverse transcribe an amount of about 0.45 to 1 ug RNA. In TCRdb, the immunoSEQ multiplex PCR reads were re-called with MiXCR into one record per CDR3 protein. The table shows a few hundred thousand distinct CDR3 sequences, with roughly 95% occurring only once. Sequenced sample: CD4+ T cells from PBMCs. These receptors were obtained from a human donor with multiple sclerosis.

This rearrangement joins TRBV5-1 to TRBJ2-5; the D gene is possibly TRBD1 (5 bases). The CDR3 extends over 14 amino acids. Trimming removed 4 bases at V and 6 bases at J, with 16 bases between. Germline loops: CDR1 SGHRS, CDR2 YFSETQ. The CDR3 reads CASSPDIGRQTQYF. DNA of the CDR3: TGCGCCAGCAGCCCGGACATCGGTAGGCAGACCCAGTACTTC.

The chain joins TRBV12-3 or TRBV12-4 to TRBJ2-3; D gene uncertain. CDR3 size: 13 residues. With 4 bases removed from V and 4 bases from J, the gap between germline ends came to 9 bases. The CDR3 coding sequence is TGTGCCAGCAGTTCGAGAGGCGCAGATACGCAGTATTTT. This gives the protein CASSSRGADTQYF.

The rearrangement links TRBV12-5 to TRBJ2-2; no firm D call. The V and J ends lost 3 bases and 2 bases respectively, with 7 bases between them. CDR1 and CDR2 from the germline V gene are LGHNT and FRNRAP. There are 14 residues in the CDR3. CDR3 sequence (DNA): TGTGCTAGTGGTTTTAGCCGTAACACCGGGGAGCTGTTTTTT. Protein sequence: CASGFSRNTGELFF.

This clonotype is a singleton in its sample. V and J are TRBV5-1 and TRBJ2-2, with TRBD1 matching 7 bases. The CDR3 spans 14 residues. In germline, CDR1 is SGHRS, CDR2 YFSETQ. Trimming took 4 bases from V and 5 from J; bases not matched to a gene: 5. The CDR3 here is CASSPGTVTGELFF. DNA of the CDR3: TGCGCCAGCAGCCCCGGGACAGTAACCGGGGAGCTGTTTTTT.

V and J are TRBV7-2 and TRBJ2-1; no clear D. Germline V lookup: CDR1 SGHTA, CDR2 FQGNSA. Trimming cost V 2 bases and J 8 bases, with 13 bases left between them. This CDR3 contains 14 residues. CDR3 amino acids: CASSLLSPQDEQFF. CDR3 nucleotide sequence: TGTGCCAGCAGCTTACTAAGTCCTCAGGATGAGCAGTTCTTC.

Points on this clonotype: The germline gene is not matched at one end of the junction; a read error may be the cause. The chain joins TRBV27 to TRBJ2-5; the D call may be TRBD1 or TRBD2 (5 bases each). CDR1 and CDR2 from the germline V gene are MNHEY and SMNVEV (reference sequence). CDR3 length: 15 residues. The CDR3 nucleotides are TGTGTCAGCAGCAAACGGGGCACTGAGTCCCTTACCCAGTACTTC. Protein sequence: CVSSKRGTESLTQYF.

Written as DNA, the CDR3 is TGTGCCAGCAGCGCTAGGACTAGCGGGAGCACAGATACGCAGTATTTT. Its protein product is CASSARTSGSTDTQYF. This chain uses TRBV11-3 with TRBJ2-3; TRBD2 matches 11 bases. The V segment lost 5 bases and the J segment 0 bases; nucleotides outside the gene matches: 4. Germline CDR1 is SGHNT and CDR2 is YENEEA. This CDR3 comprises 16 residues.

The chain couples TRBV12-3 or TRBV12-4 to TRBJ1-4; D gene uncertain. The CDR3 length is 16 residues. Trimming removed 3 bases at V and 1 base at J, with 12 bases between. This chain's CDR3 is CASSFEPRGTNEKLFF. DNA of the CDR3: TGTGCCAGCAGTTTCGAGCCACGCGGAACTAATGAAAAACTGTTTTTT.

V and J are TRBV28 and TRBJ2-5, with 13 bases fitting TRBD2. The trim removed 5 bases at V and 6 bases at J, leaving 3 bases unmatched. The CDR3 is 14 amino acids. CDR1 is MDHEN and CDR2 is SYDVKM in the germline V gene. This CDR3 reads CASSTSGGGKTQYF. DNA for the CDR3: TGTGCCAGCAGTACTAGCGGGGGGGGAAAGACCCAGTACTTC. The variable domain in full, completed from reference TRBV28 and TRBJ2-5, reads DVKVTQSSRYLVKRTGEKVFLECVQDMDHENMFWYRQDPGLGLRLIYFSYDVKMKEKGDIPEGYSVSREKKERFSLILESASTNQTSMYLCASSTSGGGKTQYFGPGTRLLVL.

The CDR3 DNA sequence: TGTGCCAGCAGTTCCCTGGGGCACCAGCCCCAGCATTTT. Residues: CASSSLGHQPQHF. This sequence joins TRBV28 and TRBJ1-5, with a possible D match to TRBD1 (5 bases). Trimming stripped 4 bases from V and 7 bases from J, with 11 bases between. The CDR3 extends over 13 amino acids. Germline V gene lookup returns CDR1 MDHEN and CDR2 SYDVKM.

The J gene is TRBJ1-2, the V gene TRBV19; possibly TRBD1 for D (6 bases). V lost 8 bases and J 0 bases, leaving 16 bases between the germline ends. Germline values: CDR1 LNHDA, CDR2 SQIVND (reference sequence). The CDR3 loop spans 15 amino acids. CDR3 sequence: CASEESRGSNYGYTF. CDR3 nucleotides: TGTGCCAGTGAGGAGAGCAGGGGATCTAACTATGGCTACACCTTC.

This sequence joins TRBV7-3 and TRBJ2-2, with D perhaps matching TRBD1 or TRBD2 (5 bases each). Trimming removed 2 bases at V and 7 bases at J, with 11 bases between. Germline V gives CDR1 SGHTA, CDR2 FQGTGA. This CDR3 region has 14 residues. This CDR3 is CASSLGGVNGELFF. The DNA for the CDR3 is TGTGCCAGCAGCTTAGGGGGTGTAAACGGGGAGCTGTTTTTT. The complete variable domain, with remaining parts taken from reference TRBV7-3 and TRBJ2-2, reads GAGVSQTPSNKVTEKGKYVELRCDPISGHTALYWYRQSLGQGPEFLIYFQGTGAADDSGLPNDRFFAVRPEGSVSTLKIQRTERGDSAVYLCASSLGGVNGELFFGEGSRLTVL.

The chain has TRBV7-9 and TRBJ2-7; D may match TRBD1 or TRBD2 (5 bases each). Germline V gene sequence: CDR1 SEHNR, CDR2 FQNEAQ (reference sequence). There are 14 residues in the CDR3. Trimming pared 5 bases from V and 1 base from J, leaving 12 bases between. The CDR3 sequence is CASSRDPSSYEQYF. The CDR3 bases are TGTGCCAGCAGCCGGGACCCCTCGTCCTACGAGCAGTACTTC.

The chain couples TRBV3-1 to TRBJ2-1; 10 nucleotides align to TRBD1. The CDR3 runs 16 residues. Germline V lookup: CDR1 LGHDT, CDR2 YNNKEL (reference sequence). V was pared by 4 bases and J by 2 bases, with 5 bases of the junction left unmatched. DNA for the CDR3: TGTGCCAGCAGCCGCTTGACAGGGGGCGCCTACAATGAGCAGTTCTTC. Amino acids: CASSRLTGGAYNEQFF.

The DNA of the CDR3 is TGTGCCAGCAGCCAGAGCGGGGGGTACCACGAGCAGTACTTC. Translating gives CASSQSGGYHEQYF. This chain connects TRBV3-1 to TRBJ2-7; 9 bases agree with TRBD2. CDR1 is LGHDT and CDR2 is YNNKEL in the germline V gene (reference sequence). Germline trimming cut 3 bases from V and 5 bases from J; bases unmatched to any gene: 5. The CDR3 loop spans 14 amino acids.

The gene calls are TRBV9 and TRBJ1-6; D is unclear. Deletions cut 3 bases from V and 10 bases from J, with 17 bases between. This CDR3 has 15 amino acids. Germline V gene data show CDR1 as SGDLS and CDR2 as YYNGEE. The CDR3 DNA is TGTGCCAGCAGCGCTCGTGACTTGGGTGGATCACCCCTCCACTTT. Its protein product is CASSARDLGGSPLHF.

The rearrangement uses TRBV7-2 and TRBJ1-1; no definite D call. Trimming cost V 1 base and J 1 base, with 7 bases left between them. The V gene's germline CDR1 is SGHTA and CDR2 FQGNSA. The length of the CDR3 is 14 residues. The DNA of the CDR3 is TGTGCCAGCAGCTTAGATCCGACGAACACTGAAGCTTTCTTT. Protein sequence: CASSLDPTNTEAFF.

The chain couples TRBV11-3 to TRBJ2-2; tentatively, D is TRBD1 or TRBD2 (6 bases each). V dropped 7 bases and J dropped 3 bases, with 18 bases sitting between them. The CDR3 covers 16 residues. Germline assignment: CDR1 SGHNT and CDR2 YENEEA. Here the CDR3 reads CASTLARRGYTGELFF. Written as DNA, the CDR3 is TGTGCCAGCACCCTGGCCAGGAGGGGGTACACCGGGGAGCTGTTTTTT.

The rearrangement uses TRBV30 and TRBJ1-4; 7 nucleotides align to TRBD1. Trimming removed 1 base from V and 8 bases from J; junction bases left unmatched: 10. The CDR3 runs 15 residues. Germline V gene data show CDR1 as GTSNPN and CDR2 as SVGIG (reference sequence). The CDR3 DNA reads TGTGCCTGGAGTGCGACAGGGTCAGGGAGGGAAAAACTGTTTTTT. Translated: CAWSATGSGREKLFF.

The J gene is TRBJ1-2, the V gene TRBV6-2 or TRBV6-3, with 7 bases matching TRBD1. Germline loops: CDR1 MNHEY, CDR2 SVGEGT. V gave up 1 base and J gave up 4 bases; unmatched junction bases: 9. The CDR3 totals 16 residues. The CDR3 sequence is CASSYFGQEPPYGYTF. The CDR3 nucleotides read TGTGCCAGCAGTTACTTTGGACAGGAACCCCCCTATGGCTACACCTTC.

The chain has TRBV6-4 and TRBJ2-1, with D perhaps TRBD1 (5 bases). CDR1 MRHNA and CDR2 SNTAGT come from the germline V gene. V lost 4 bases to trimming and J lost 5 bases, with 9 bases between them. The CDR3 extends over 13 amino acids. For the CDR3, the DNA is TGTGCCAGCAGTGTAGAAGGGGACAATGAGCAGTTCTTC. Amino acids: CASSVEGDNEQFF.

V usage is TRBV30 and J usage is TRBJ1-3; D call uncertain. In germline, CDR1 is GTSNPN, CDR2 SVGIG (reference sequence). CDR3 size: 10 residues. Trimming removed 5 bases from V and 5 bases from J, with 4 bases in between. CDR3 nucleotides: TGTGCCTGGTCCAGAAACACCATATATTTT. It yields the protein CAWSRNTIYF.

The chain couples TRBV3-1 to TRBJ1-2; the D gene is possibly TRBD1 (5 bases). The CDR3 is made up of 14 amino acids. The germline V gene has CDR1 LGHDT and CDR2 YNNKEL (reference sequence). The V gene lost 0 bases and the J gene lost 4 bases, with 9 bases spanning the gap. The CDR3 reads CASSQDDRTYGYTF. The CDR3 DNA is TGTGCCAGCAGCCAAGATGACAGAACCTATGGCTACACCTTC.